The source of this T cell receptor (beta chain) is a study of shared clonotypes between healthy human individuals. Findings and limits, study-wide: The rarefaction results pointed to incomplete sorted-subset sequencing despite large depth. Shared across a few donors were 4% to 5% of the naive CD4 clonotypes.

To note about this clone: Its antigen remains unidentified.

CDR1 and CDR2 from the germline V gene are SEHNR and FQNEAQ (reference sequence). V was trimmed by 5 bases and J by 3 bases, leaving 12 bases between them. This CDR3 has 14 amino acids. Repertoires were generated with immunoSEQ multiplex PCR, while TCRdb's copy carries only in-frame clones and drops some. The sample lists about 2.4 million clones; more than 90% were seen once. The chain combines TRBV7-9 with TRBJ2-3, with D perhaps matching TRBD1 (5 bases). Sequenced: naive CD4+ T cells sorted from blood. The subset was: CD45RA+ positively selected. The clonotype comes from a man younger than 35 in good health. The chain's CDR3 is CASSQVRVTDTQYF. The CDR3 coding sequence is TGTGCCAGCAGCCAAGTCAGGGTGACAGATACGCAGTATTTT.